The sample holds a few counts of the clone carrying this T cell receptor beta chain. Its target is unknown. This sample was taken from a study of human T cells and chemical hapten exposure. Study background: Patients had diphenylcyclopropenone applied to the scalp weekly throughout the approximately 25-week study. Yields of TCR per sample differed, chiefly owing to small differences in pooled library volume.

Sample time point: pre-sensitization, week 0. The treatment here: therapeutic diphenylcyclopropenone sensitization with weekly scalp DPC. Each CDR3 protein is one row after TCRdb ran MiXCR on the RACE reads. The profile shows tens of thousands of distinct CDR3 sequences, 10% of them singletons. Study-wide points: Among expanded TCRs, significantly more large CDR3 similarity clusters formed than among controls.

The TCR comes from a man aged 25 to 40 with alopecia areata. Some clones in this sample may be carry-over from other donors' samples. The specimen was whole blood, collected in connection with sensitization to the hapten diphenylcyclopropenone (DPC).

The CDR3 DNA sequence: TGTGCCAGCAGCTTAGATCACTCGCGGGGCTATGGCTACACCTTC. Translated: CASSLDHSRGYGYTF. The V call is TRBV7-2, the J call TRBJ1-2; no clear D gene. The ends were cut back, 1 base at V and 4 bases at J, with 13 bases in the middle. The V gene's germline CDR1 is SGHTA and CDR2 FQGNSA. The CDR3 contains 15 residues.